The 9 T cell receptor beta chains presented below share a single source sample, sequenced in a study of metastatic and nonmetastatic thyroid tumors. TCRdb re-called clones from the PCR reads using MiXCR. The table has about 69,000 clones, 12% to 15% seen once. Each patient went into thyroid surgery without having received any treatment. The sample taken for sequencing was blood. All receptors come from a male donor with papillary thyroid cancer or a benign thyroid nodule (not recorded which). Some clones in this sample may be carry-over from other donors' samples.

This clone was counted at least ten times. The V and J genes are TRBV30 and TRBJ2-1, with TRBD2 matching over 15 bases. The trim removed 6 bases at V and 10 bases at J, leaving 7 bases unmatched. Per the germline V gene, CDR1 is GTSNPN and CDR2 is SVGIG (reference sequence). The CDR3 is 14 amino acids. Written as DNA, the CDR3 is TGTGCCTGTTCGGGACTAGCGGGAGGAGGAGAGCAGTTCTTC. It is translated as CACSGLAGGGEQFF.

This clone was observed a few times. This chain links TRBV5-6 with TRBJ2-3; TRBD2 aligns across 7 bases. Germline assignment: CDR1 SGHDT and CDR2 YYEEEE. The CDR3 has 15 amino acids. V shed 2 bases, J shed 3 bases, and the junction held 6 bases outside the gene matches. In DNA form, the CDR3 reads TGTGCCAGCAGCTTTGGCGGGAGAGGGACAGATACGCAGTATTTT. Encoded protein: CASSFGGRGTDTQYF.

This clone was seen ten or more times. The V call is TRBV5-8, the J call TRBJ2-1; maybe TRBD2 (5 bases). Deletions cut 4 bases from V and 8 bases from J, with 19 bases between. Germline V CDR1 and CDR2: SGHTS, YDEGEE. This CDR3 region has 15 residues. The CDR3 here is CASSPIQSFGDEQFF. Written as DNA, the CDR3 is TGTGCCAGCAGCCCGATACAGAGTTTCGGGGATGAGCAGTTCTTC.

The J gene is TRBJ2-4, the V gene TRBV7-6, with TRBD2 matching over 9 bases. The CDR3 contains 15 residues. CDR1 is SGHVS, CDR2 FNYEAQ, per germline. V gave up 1 base and J gave up 16 bases; unmatched junction bases: 14. In nucleotides, the CDR3 is TGTGCCAGCAGCTTAGGCCACCCCTCTAGCGGGACCTCTTACTTC. Translating it yields CASSLGHPSSGTSYF.

This chain joins TRBV4-1 and TRBJ2-7; TRBD2 is a possible D gene (6 bases). The V gene lost 0 bases and the J gene lost 5 bases, with 14 bases spanning the gap. The CDR3 runs to 15 residues. Germline assignment: CDR1 MGHRA and CDR2 YSYEKL. The CDR3 spells CASSQDHRDFHEQYF. The CDR3 nucleotides read TGCGCCAGCAGCCAAGATCACCGGGACTTCCACGAGCAGTACTTC.

This clone appeared many times. The chain has TRBV11-1 and TRBJ2-5; 13 bases agree with TRBD2. The CDR3 has 16 residues. CDR1 is SGHAT and CDR2 is FQDESV in the germline V gene (reference sequence). The ends lost 5 bases at V and 1 base at J; junction bases unmatched: 4. CDR3 in DNA: TGTGCCAGCAGCCCAGGGACTAGCGGGACCCAAGAGACCCAGTACTTC. Translating it yields CASSPGTSGTQETQYF.

As concerns this clone: Possible read error: a much larger clone is one base away. The chain joins TRBV5-6 to TRBJ1-2; D uncertain. V lost 2 bases and J 4 bases, leaving 6 bases between the germline ends. The CDR3 length is 12 residues. Germline V gene sequence: CDR1 SGHDT, CDR2 YYEEEE. The DNA for the CDR3 is TGTGCCAGCAGCTTCCCGGTCTATGGCTACACCTTC. Translating gives CASSFPVYGYTF.

The chain employs TRBV5-1 and TRBJ2-7; 14 nucleotides align to TRBD2. V dropped 4 bases and J dropped 5; count of bases not matched to a gene: 5. The CDR3 has 15 residues. CDR1 and CDR2 from the germline V gene are SGHRS and YFSETQ. CDR3 nucleotide sequence: TGCGCCAGCAGCGGGGGACTAGCGGGAGCCCACGAGCAGTACTTC. This sequence encodes CASSGGLAGAHEQYF. Complete variable domain (other parts from reference TRBV5-1 and TRBJ2-7): KAGVTQTPRYLIKTRGQQVTLSCSPISGHRSVSWYQQTPGQGLQFLFEYFSETQRNKGNFPGRFSGRQFSNSRSEMNVSTLELGDSALYLCASSGGLAGAHEQYFGPGTRLTVT.

This clone was found many times. The rearrangement joins TRBV27 to TRBJ2-6; no definite D call. Germline CDR1 MNHEY, CDR2 SMNVEV (reference sequence). Trimming stripped 6 bases from V and 3 bases from J, with 3 bases between. The CDR3 is made up of 12 amino acids. CDR3 in amino acids: CASRGGANVLTF. In DNA, the CDR3 is TGTGCCAGCAGAGGTGGGGCCAACGTCCTGACTTTC.